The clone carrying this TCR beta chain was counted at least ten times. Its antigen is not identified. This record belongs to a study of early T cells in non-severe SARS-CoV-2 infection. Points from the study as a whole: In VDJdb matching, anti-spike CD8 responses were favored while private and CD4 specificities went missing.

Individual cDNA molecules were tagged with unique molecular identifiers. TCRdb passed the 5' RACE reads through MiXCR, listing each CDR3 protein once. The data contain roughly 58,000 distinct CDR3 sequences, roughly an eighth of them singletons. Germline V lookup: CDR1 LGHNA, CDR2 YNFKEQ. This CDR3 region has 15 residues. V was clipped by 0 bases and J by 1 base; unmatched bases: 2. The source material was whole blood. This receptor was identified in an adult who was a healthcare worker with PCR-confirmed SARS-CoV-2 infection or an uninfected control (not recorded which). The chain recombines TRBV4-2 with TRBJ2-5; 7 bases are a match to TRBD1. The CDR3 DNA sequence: TGTGCCAGCAGCCAAGACGGACAGGCCCAAGAGACCCAGTACTTC. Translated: CASSQDGQAQETQYF.